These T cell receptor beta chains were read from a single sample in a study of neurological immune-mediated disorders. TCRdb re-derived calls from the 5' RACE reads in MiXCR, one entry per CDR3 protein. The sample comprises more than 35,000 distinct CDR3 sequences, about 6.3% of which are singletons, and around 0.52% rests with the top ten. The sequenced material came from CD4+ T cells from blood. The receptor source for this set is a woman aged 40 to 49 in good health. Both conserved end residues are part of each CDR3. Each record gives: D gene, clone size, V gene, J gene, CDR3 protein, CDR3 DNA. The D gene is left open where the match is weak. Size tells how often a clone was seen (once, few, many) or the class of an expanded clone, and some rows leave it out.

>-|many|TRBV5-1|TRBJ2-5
CASSLGGPLQTQYF
TGCGCCAGCAGCTTGGGAGGGCCTTTACAGACCCAGTACTTC
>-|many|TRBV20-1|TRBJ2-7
CSAAGTSYEQYF
TGCAGTGCTGCCGGGACCTCCTACGAGCAGTACTTC
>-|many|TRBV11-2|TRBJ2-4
CATSSGAKNIQYF
TGTGCCACCAGTAGCGGAGCCAAAAACATTCAGTACTTC
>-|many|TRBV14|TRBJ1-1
CASSQEISAGEAFF
TGTGCCAGCAGCCAAGAAATTTCGGCAGGGGAAGCTTTCTTT
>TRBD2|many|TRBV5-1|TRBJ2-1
CASSLEGTSGIDEQFF
TGCGCCAGCAGCTTGGAAGGGACTAGCGGGATCGATGAGCAGTTCTTC
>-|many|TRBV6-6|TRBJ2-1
CASSYSAPDEQFF
TGTGCCAGCAGTTACTCGGCCCCGGATGAGCAGTTCTTC
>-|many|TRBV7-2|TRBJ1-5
CASSVGQSGNQPQHF
TGTGCCAGCAGCGTTGGACAGAGTGGCAATCAGCCCCAGCATTTT
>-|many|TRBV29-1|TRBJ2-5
CSVEELPGETQYF
TGCAGCGTTGAAGAGCTCCCCGGAGAGACCCAGTACTTC
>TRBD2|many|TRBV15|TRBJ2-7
CATSRARDYSYEQYF
TGTGCCACCAGCAGAGCCCGGGACTACTCCTACGAGCAGTACTTC
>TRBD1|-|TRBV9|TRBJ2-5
CASSRTGTPQETQYF
TGTGCCAGCAGCAGGACAGGGACCCCCCAAGAGACCCAGTACTTC
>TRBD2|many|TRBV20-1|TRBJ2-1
CSAVRTSGIYEQFF
TGCAGTGCCGTCCGGACTAGCGGGATATATGAGCAGTTCTTC
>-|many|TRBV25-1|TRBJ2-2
CASRAGQPNTGELFF
TGTGCCAGCAGGGCGGGACAGCCGAACACCGGGGAGCTGTTTTTT
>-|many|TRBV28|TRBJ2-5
CAKTGRKTQYF
TGTGCCAAGACAGGGAGGAAGACCCAGTACTTC
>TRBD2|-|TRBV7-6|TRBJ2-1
CASSIAGGGNEQFF
TGTGCCAGCAGCATAGCGGGAGGTGGCAATGAGCAGTTCTTC
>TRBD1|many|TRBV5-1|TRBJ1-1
CASSLRTGGNTEAFF
TGCGCCAGCAGCCTCCGGACAGGGGGGAACACTGAAGCTTTCTTT
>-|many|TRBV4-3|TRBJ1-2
CASSQEQHSNYGYTF
TGCGCCAGCAGCCAAGAACAGCATAGTAACTATGGCTACACCTTC
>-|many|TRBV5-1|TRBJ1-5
CASSPWGGQNQPQHF
TGCGCCAGCAGCCCTTGGGGGGGGCAGAATCAGCCCCAGCATTTT
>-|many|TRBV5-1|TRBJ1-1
CASSSQGHPGAEAFF
TGCGCCAGCAGCTCTCAGGGACACCCGGGTGCTGAAGCTTTCTTT
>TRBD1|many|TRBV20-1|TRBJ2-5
CSATPGTGGSGETQYF
TGCAGTGCTACACCCGGGACAGGGGGCTCGGGGGAGACCCAGTACTTC
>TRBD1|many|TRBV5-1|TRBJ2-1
CASSRSRTGVNEQFF
TGCGCCAGCAGCCGATCGCGGACAGGGGTTAATGAGCAGTTCTTC
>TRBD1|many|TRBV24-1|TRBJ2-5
CATSQGARETQYF
TGTGCCACCTCACAGGGGGCTAGAGAGACCCAGTACTTC
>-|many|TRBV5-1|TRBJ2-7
CASSLGPPYEQYF
TGCGCCAGCAGCCTCGGACCACCCTACGAGCAGTACTTC
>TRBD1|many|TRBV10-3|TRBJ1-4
CAIRTGNNEKLFF
TGTGCCATACGGACAGGGAATAATGAAAAACTGTTTTTT
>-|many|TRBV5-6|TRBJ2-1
CASSFGAYNEQFF
TGTGCCAGCAGCTTCGGCGCCTACAATGAGCAGTTCTTC
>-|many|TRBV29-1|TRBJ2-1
CSVDEGLDGQFF
TGCAGCGTTGACGAGGGCCTAGACGGGCAGTTCTTC
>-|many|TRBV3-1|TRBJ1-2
CASSQSQGTYGYTF
TGTGCCAGCAGCCAATCGCAGGGGACATATGGCTACACCTTC
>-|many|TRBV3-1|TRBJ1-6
CASSQDVNSRAPLHF
TGTGCCAGCAGCCAAGATGTTAACAGCCGTGCGCCCCTCCACTTT
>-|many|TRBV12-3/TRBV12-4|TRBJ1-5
CASTHSGGNQPQHF
TGTGCCAGCACCCACTCGGGGGGCAATCAGCCCCAGCATTTT
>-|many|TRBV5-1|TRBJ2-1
CASSLPMTSHEQFF
TGCGCCAGCAGCTTGCCCATGACGTCCCATGAGCAGTTCTTC
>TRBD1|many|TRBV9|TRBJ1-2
CASSPGTGVYGYTF
TGTGCCAGCAGCCCCGGGACAGGAGTCTATGGCTACACCTTC
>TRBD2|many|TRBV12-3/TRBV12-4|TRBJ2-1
CASRTSDSNEQFF
TGTGCCAGTCGAACTAGCGATTCTAATGAGCAGTTCTTC
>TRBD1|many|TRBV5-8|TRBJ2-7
CASRLPAGGYEQYF
TGTGCCAGCAGGCTCCCGGCAGGGGGCTACGAGCAGTACTTC
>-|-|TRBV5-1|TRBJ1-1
CASSTTENTEAFF
TGCGCCAGCAGCACAACAGAGAACACTGAAGCTTTCTTT
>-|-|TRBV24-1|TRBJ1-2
CATSDLQAGYTF
TGTGCCACCAGTGATTTGCAGGCTGGCTACACCTTC
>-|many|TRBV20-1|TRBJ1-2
CSATQPLYGYTF
TGCAGTGCTACACAGCCCCTCTATGGCTACACCTTC
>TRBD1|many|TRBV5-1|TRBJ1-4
CASKISAGQGEGKLFF
TGCGCCAGCAAAATCTCGGCAGGACAGGGTGAAGGTAAACTGTTTTTT
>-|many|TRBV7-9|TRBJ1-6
CASSLDGGTPLHF
TGTGCCAGCAGCTTAGATGGGGGGACGCCCCTCCACTTT
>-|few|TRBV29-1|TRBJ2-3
CSVVGPTGSTDTQYF
TGCAGCGTTGTGGGGCCCACAGGCTCCACAGATACGCAGTATTTT
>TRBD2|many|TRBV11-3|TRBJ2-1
CASSVTSGTLAEQFF
TGTGCCAGCAGCGTGACTAGCGGGACGCTAGCTGAGCAGTTCTTC
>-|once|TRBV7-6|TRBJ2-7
CASSLRESSYEQYF
TGTGCCAGCAGCTTAAGGGAGAGCTCCTACGAGCAGTACTTC
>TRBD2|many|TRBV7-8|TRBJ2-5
CASSLSVASGMETQYF
TGTGCCAGCAGCTTATCCGTGGCTAGCGGGATGGAGACCCAGTACTTC
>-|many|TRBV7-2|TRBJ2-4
CASSLTGNSYIQYF
TGTGCCAGCAGCCTCACGGGGAATTCCTACATTCAGTACTTC